The T cell receptor beta chain described here comes from a study of T cells in Graves' hyperthyroidism and ophthalmopathy. Looking at the study overall: Peripheral blood was collected at initial diagnosis, before any treatment.

Trimming took 5 bases from V and 8 from J; bases not matched to a gene: 10. The CDR3 runs 14 residues. Germline assignment: CDR1 MDHEN and CDR2 SYDVKM. Patients showing uncontrolled infection, other autoimmune disease, pregnancy or lactation were ineligible. Diagnosis relied on clinical symptoms, serum thyroxine and TRAb, thyroid ultrasound and orbital computed tomography. In this sample, this clonotype turned up a few times. Amplified TCR beta CDR3 regions derived from RNA transcripts. In the first-round RT-PCR of the TCR CDR3, the HTBI primer set was used. MiXCR, run by TCRdb on the multiplex PCR reads, gives a single entry per CDR3 protein. Counted here are roughly 750,000 distinct CDR3 sequences, about 16% occurring once; the ten biggest clones make up around 7.7%.

The specimen was blood. The J gene is TRBJ1-2, the V gene TRBV28; the match to TRBD1 covers 8 bases. This TCR came from a man aged 18 to 30 with Graves' hyperthyroidism. In DNA form, the CDR3 reads TGTGCCAGCAGTACTGGACAGGGAAGAGAGGGCTACACCTTC. This codes for CASSTGQGREGYTF.